Reported below is one T cell receptor beta chain. Its antigen remains unknown. It was with a sample-barcoded 5' primer and a J-beta primer mix that a second PCR of roughly 7 to 12 cycles was run. TCRdb ran MiXCR on the 5' RACE reads and lists one entry per CDR3 protein. The sample consists of 900,000 to 950,000 distinct CDR3 sequences, 25% to 30% of them appearing once. The data originate from a study of blood T cells in healthy people across ages. CDR1 SGHTA and CDR2 FQGNSA come from the germline V gene. The length of the CDR3 is 14 residues. V lost 1 base and J lost 3, with 7 bases in between. Study-wide findings and caveats: Possibly confounding the expanded clonotype changes was the fact that donor CMV status was unknown.

This sample was also put to use in a study of T cells of mothers and their children. As that report states: Related mother-child pairs shared marginally more repertoire than unrelated pairs, though not significantly.

The chain links TRBV7-2 to TRBJ1-5; perhaps TRBD1 as D (5 bases). The source material was blood. The source is a woman aged 40 to 50 in good health. The CDR3 sequence: CASSLDRFNQPQHF. The CDR3, as DNA: TGTGCCAGCAGCTTAGACAGGTTCAATCAGCCCCAGCATTTT.